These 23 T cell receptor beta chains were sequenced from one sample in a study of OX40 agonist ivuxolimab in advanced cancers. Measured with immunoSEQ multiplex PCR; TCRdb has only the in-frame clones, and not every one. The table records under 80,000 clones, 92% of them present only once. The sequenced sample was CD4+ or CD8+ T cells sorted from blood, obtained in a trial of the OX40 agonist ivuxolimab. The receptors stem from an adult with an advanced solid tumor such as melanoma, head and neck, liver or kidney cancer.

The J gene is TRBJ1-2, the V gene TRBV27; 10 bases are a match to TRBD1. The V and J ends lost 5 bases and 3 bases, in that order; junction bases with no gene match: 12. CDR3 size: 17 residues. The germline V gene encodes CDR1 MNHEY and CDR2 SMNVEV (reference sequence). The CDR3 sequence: CASSSSVTGGKDYGYTF. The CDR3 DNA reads TGTGCCAGCAGTAGTTCGGTGACAGGGGGCAAGGACTATGGCTACACCTTC.

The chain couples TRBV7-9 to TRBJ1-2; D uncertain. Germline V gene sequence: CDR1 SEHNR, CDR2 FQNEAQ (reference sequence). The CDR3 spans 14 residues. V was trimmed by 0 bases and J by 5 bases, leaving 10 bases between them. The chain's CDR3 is CASSLAEQPYGYTF. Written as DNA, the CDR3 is TGTGCCAGCAGCTTAGCAGAACAGCCATATGGCTACACCTTC.

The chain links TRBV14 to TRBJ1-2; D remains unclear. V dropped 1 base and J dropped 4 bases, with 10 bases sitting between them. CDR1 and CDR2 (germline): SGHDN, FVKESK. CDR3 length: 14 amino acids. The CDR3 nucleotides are TGTGCCAGCAGCCAAGGGACCTCGTTCTATGGCTACACCTTC. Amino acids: CASSQGTSFYGYTF.

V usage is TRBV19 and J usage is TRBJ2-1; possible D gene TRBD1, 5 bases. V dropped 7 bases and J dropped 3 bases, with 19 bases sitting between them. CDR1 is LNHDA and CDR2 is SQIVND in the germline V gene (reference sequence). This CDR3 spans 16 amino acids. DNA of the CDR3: TGTGCCAGTACCAACGATCAGGGCCGGGTCTACAATGAGCAGTTCTTC. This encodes CASTNDQGRVYNEQFF. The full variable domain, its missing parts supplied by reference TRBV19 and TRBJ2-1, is DGGITQSPKYLFRKEGQNVTLSCEQNLNHDAMYWYRQDPGQGLRLIYYSQIVNDFQKGDIAEGYSVSREKKESFPLTVTSAQKNPTAFYLCASTNDQGRVYNEQFFGPGTRLTVL.

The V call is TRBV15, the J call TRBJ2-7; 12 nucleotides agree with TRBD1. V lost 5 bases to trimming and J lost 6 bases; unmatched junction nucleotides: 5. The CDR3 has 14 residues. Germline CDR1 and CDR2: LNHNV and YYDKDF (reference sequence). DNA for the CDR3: TGTGCCACCAGCTCCGGGACAGGGGGCGTCGAGCAGTACTTC. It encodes CATSSGTGGVEQYF. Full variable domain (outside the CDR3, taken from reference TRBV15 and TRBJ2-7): DAMVIQNPRYQVTQFGKPVTLSCSQTLNHNVMYWYQQKSSQAPKLLFHYYDKDFNNEADTPDNFQSRRPNTSFCFLDIRSPGLGDTAMYLCATSSGTGGVEQYFGPGTRLTVT.

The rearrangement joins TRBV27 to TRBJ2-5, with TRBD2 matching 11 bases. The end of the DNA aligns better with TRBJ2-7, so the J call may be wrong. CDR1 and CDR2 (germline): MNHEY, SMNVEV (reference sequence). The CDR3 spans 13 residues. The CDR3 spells CASSGGARNEQYF. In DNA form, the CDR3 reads TGTGCCAGTAGCGGGGGGGCCCGGAACGAGCAGTACTTC.

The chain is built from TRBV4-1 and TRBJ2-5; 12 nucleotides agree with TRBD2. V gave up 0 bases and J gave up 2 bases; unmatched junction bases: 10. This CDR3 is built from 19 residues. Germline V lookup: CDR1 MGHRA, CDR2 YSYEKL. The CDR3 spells CASSQDLTSGGRGQETQYF. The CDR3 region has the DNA TGCGCCAGCAGCCAAGATCTCACTAGCGGGGGGCGGGGTCAAGAGACCCAGTACTTC.

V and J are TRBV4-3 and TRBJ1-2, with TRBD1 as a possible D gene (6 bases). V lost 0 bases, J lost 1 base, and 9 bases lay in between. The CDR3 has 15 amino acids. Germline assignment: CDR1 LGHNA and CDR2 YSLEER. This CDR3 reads CASSQDYRDNYGYTF. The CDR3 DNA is TGCGCCAGCAGCCAAGACTACAGGGATAACTATGGCTACACCTTC.

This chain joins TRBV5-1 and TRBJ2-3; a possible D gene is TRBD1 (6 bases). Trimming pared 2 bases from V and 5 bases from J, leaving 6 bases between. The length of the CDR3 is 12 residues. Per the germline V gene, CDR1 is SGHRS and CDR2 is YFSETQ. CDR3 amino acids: CASSLGGDTQYF. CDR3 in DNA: TGCGCCAGCAGCTTAGGGGGAGATACGCAGTATTTT.

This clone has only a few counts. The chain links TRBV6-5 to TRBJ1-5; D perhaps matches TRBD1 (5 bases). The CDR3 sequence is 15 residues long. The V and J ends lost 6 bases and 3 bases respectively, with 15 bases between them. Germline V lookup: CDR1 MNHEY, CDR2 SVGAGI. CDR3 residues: CASRLGRGDNQPQHF. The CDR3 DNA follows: TGTGCCAGCAGACTGGGTAGGGGAGACAATCAGCCCCAGCATTTT.

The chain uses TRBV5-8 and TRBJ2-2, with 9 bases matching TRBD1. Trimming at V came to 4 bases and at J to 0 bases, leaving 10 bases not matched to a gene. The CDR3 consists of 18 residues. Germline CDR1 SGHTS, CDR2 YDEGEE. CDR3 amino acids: CASSPRTGATTNTGELFF. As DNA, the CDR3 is TGTGCCAGCAGCCCCCGGACAGGGGCTACCACGAACACCGGGGAGCTGTTTTTT. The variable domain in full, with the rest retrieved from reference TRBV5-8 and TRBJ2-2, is EAGVTQSPTHLIKTRGQQATLRCSPISGHTSVYWYQQALGLGLQFLLWYDEGEERNRGNFPPRFSGRQFPNYSSELNVNALELEDSALYLCASSPRTGATTNTGELFFGEGSRLTVL.

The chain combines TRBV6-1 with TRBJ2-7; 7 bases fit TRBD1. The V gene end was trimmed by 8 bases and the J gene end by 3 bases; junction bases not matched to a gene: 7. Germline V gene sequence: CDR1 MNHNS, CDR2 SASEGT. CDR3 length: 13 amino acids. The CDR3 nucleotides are TGTGCCAGCGGGGGCAACAGGGGCTACGAGCAGTACTTC. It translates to CASGGNRGYEQYF.

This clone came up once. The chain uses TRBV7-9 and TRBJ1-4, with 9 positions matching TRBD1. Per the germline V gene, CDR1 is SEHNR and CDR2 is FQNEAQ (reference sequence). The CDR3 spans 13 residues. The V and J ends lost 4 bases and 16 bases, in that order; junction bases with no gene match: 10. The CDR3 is CASSSISGQGPFF. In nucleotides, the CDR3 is TGTGCCAGCAGCTCGATATCTGGACAGGGGCCGTTTTTT.

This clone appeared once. CDR3 bases: TGCAGCGTTGGGACAGGCTATGGCTACACCTTC. Translation: CSVGTGYGYTF. V and J are TRBV29-1 and TRBJ1-2; 7 nucleotides line up with TRBD1. V trimming: 4 bases; J trimming: 4 bases; junction bases outside the gene matches: 0. Per the germline V gene, CDR1 is SQVTM and CDR2 is ANQGSEA. The CDR3 spans 11 residues.

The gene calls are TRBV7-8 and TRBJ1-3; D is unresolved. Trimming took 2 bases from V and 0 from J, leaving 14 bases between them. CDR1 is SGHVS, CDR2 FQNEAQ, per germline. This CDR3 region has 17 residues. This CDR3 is CASSLNMQRSSGNTIYF. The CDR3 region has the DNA TGTGCCAGCAGCTTAAATATGCAGAGAAGCTCTGGAAACACCATATATTTT.

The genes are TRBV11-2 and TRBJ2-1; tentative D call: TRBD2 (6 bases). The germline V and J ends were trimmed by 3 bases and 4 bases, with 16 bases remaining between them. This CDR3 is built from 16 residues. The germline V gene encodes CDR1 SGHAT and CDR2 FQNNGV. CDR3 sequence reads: CASSFFPSLAYNEQFF. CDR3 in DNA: TGTGCCAGCAGCTTTTTTCCTTCACTAGCTTACAATGAGCAGTTCTTC.

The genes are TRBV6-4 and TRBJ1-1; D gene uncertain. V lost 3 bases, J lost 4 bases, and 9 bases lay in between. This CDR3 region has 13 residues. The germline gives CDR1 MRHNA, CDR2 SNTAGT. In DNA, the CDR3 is TGTGCCAGCAGTGATAGACGGGGCACTGAAGCTTTCTTT. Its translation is CASSDRRGTEAFF.

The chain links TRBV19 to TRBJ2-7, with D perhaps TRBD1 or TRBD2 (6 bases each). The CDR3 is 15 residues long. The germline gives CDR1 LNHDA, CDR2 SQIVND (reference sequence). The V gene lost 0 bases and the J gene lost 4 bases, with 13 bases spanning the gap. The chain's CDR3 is CASSIDYGGWYEQYF. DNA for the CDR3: TGTGCCAGTAGTATAGATTACGGGGGCTGGTACGAGCAGTACTTC. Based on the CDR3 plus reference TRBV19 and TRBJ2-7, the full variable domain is DGGITQSPKYLFRKEGQNVTLSCEQNLNHDAMYWYRQDPGQGLRLIYYSQIVNDFQKGDIAEGYSVSREKKESFPLTVTSAQKNPTAFYLCASSIDYGGWYEQYFGPGTRLTVT.

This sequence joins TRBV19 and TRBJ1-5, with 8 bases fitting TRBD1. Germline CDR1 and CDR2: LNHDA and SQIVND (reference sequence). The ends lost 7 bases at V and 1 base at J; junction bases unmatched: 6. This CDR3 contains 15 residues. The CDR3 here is CASNPGGTSNQPQHF. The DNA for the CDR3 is TGTGCCAGTAACCCAGGGGGCACAAGCAATCAGCCCCAGCATTTT.

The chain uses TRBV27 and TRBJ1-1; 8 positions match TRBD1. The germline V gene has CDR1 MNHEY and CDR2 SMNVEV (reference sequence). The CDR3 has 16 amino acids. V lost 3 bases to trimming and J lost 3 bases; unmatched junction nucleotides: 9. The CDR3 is CASSFLSGGYDTEAFF. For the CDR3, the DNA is TGTGCCAGCAGTTTCTTATCAGGGGGCTATGACACTGAAGCTTTCTTT.

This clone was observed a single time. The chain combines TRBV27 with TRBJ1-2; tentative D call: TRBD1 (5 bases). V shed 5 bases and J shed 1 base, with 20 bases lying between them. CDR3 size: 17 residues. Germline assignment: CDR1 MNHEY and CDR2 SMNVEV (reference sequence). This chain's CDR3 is CASSVTQPGRNNYGYTF. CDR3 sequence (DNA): TGTGCCAGCAGTGTAACCCAGCCAGGGCGGAATAACTATGGCTACACCTTC.

CDR3 sequence: CARKEDSEEFYEQYF. The CDR3 coding sequence is TGTGCCCGCAAGGAGGACTCAGAGGAGTTCTACGAGCAGTACTTC. The chain carries TRBV27 and TRBJ2-7, with a tentative D call TRBD2 (5 bases). Trimming shortened V by 11 bases and J by 3 bases, and 23 bases separated the two germline ends. Germline CDR1 reads MNHEY; CDR2 reads SMNVEV (reference sequence). CDR3 size: 15 residues.

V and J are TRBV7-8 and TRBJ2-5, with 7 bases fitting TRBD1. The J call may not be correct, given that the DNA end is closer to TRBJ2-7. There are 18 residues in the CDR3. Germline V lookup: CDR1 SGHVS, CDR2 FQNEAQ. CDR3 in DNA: TGTGCCAGCAGCTTAGCCCTCCTACAGGGGATAACGGCCTACGAGCAGTACTTC. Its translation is CASSLALLQGITAYEQYF.